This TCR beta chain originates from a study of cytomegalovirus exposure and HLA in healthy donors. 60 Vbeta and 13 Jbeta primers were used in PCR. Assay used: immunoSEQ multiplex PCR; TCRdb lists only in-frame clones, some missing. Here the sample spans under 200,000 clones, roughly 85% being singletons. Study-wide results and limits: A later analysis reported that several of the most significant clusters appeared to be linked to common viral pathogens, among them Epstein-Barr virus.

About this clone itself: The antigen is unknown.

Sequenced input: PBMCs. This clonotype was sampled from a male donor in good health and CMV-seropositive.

The CDR3 nucleotides read TGTGCCAGCAGAAGTTCGCGATCGTATAGCACAGATACGCAGTATTTT. It encodes CASRSSRSYSTDTQYF. This rearrangement joins TRBV27 to TRBJ2-3; no clear D gene. CDR1 is MNHEY, CDR2 SMNVEV, per germline (reference sequence). V lost 6 bases to trimming and J lost 0 bases, with 16 bases between them. The CDR3 extends over 16 amino acids.